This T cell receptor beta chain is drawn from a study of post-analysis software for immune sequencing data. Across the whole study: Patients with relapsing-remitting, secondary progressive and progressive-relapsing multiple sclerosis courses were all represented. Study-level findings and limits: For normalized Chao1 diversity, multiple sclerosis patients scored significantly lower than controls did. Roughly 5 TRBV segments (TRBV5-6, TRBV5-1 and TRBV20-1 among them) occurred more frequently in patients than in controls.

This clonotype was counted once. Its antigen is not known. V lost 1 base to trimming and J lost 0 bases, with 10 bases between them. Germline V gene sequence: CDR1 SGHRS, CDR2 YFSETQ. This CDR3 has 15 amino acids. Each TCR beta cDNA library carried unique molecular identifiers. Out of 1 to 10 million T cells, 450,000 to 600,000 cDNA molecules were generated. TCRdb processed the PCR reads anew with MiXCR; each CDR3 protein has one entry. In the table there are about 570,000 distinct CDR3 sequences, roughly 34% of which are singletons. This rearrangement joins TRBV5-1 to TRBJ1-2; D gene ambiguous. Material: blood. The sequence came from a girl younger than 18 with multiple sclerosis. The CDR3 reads CASSLSRTANYGYTF. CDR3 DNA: TGCGCCAGCAGCTTGAGCAGGACCGCTAACTATGGCTACACCTTC. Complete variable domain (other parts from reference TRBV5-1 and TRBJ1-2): KAGVTQTPRYLIKTRGQQVTLSCSPISGHRSVSWYQQTPGQGLQFLFEYFSETQRNKGNFPGRFSGRQFSNSRSEMNVSTLELGDSALYLCASSLSRTANYGYTFGSGTRLTVV.